The 32 T cell receptor beta chains given below trace back to one sample, sequenced in a study of low-dose radiotherapy and immunotherapy resistance in tumors. The time point was: before trial treatment. For amplifying TCRs, the PCR ran for around 20 cycles with Phusion, which was used together with a constant-region primer and the adapter on the V primers. TCRdb recomputed calls from the reads with MiXCR, one row per CDR3 protein. This sample has tens of thousands of distinct CDR3 sequences, with approximately 12% found just once. Sequencing used PBMCs, obtained before treatment. Receptors originate from a female donor with ovarian cancer.

This clonotype was observed at least ten times. This rearrangement joins TRBV3-1 to TRBJ2-1; D is uncertain. The CDR3 consists of 14 residues. Germline-derived CDR1 and CDR2 are LGHDT and YNNKEL (reference sequence). V gave up 1 base and J gave up 0 bases, with 4 bases separating them. CDR3 nucleotide sequence: TGTGCCAGCAGCCAAGCCAGCTCCTACAATGAGCAGTTCTTC. Translated: CASSQASSYNEQFF.

This clonotype was seen a few times. This chain joins TRBV7-8 and TRBJ2-7; D is possibly TRBD2 (7 bases). The V end lost 3 bases, the J end lost 1 base, and 22 bases lay between the germline ends. CDR3 size: 18 residues. Germline V gene sequence: CDR1 SGHVS, CDR2 FQNEAQ. The CDR3: CASSLDMKGGHKSYEQYF. The CDR3 coding sequence is TGTGCCAGCAGCTTGGATATGAAGGGGGGGCATAAATCCTACGAGCAGTACTTC.

Note on this clonotype: The likely explanation is a read error, given a far larger clone one base away. The chain joins TRBV5-3 to TRBJ2-7; D may be TRBD1 or TRBD2 (5 bases each). TRBV5-3 is labeled an ORF, and its function is uncertain. V lost 8 bases and J lost 2, with 14 bases in between. CDR3 size: 13 residues. The CDR3 here is CASSPGAAYEQYF. For the CDR3, the DNA is TGTGCCAGCAGCCCCGGGGCGGCCTACGAGCAGTACTTC.

This clonotype was seen repeatedly, ten times or more. V usage is TRBV9 and J usage is TRBJ1-3; D remains unclear. The germline V gene has CDR1 SGDLS and CDR2 YYNGEE. CDR3 length: 13 amino acids. V was trimmed by 2 bases and J by 5 bases, leaving 8 bases between them. In DNA, the CDR3 is TGTGCCAGCAGCGTTGCCGACAGAAACACCATATATTTT. It specifies CASSVADRNTIYF.

The rearrangement links TRBV20-1 to TRBJ2-7, with 8 bases fitting TRBD1. V was pared by 6 bases and J by 8 bases, with 12 bases of the junction left unmatched. The CDR3 is 13 amino acids. Germline V CDR1 and CDR2: DFQATT, SNEGSKA (reference sequence). Here the CDR3 reads CSAYLRDRSKQYF. The CDR3 DNA follows: TGCAGTGCCTACCTCCGGGACAGGTCCAAGCAGTACTTC.

This clonotype was detected ten times or more. The chain carries TRBV5-1 and TRBJ1-6; TRBD1 matches at 9 bases. From germline, CDR1 is SGHRS and CDR2 YFSETQ. There are 15 residues in the CDR3. V shed 0 bases and J 8 bases; nucleotides not matched to a gene: 3. The CDR3 DNA is TGCGCCAGCAGCTTGGCAGGGGACAGGGATTCACCCCTCCACTTT. Its protein product is CASSLAGDRDSPLHF. Drawing the rest from reference TRBV5-1 and TRBJ1-6, the complete variable domain is KAGVTQTPRYLIKTRGQQVTLSCSPISGHRSVSWYQQTPGQGLQFLFEYFSETQRNKGNFPGRFSGRQFSNSRSEMNVSTLELGDSALYLCASSLAGDRDSPLHFGNGTRLTVT.

This clonotype was counted at least ten times. This sequence joins TRBV7-8 and TRBJ2-5; TRBD1 matches at 9 bases. V shed 4 bases and J 1 base; nucleotides not matched to a gene: 10. Germline V gene lookup returns CDR1 SGHVS and CDR2 FQNEAQ. The CDR3 runs 17 residues. This CDR3 reads CASSSLRDRDSQETQYF. The DNA of the CDR3 is TGTGCCAGCAGCTCGCTCCGGGACAGGGATTCCCAAGAGACCCAGTACTTC. The full variable domain, rest sourced from reference TRBV7-8 and TRBJ2-5, is GAGVSQSPRYKVAKRGQDVALRCDPISGHVSLFWYQQALGQGPEFLTYFQNEAQLDKSGLPSDRFFAERPEGSVSTLKIQRTQQEDSAVYLCASSSLRDRDSQETQYFGPGTRLLVL.

This clonotype was counted at least ten times. This chain connects TRBV2 to TRBJ1-2; D unresolved. The CDR3 runs to 14 residues. Germline CDR1 is SNHLY and CDR2 is FYNNEI. V was trimmed by 0 bases and J by 11 bases, leaving 16 bases between them. CDR3 bases: TGTGCCAGCAGTGAAGCGGGAGTTCGGGTCTGGTACACCTTC. It specifies CASSEAGVRVWYTF.

This clonotype was detected many times. The chain recombines TRBV5-1 with TRBJ2-7; D perhaps matches TRBD1 (6 bases). CDR1 is SGHRS and CDR2 is YFSETQ in the germline V gene. The CDR3 totals 14 residues. The germline V and J ends were trimmed by 4 bases and 2 bases, with 13 bases remaining between them. The CDR3 reads CASSTQTGPYEQYF. The CDR3 DNA is TGCGCCAGCAGCACCCAGACAGGCCCCTACGAGCAGTACTTC.

This clonotype came up many times. The gene calls are TRBV29-1 and TRBJ1-1; no clear D. Germline CDR1 is SQVTM and CDR2 is ANQGSEA. Trimming took 7 bases from V and 3 from J, leaving 15 bases between them. This CDR3 has 13 amino acids. In DNA form, the CDR3 reads TGCAGCGCCCGCCCCGACGGGGACACTGAAGCTTTCTTT. It specifies CSARPDGDTEAFF. Looking up the rest from reference TRBV29-1 and TRBJ1-1 gives the full variable domain: SAVISQKPSRDICQRGTSLTIQCQVDSQVTMMFWYRQQPGQSLTLIATANQGSEATYESGFVIDKFPISRPNLTFSTLTVSNMSPEDSSIYLCSARPDGDTEAFFGQGTRLTVV.

As regards this clonotype: This likely stems from a read error, as it lies one base from a far larger clone. This chain links TRBV28 with TRBJ2-1, with 9 nucleotides matching TRBD2. CDR3 size: 14 residues. CDR1 is MDHEN, CDR2 SYDVKM, per germline. Germline trimming cut 7 bases from V and 10 bases from J; bases unmatched to any gene: 11. The CDR3 protein is CASIRTSATYEQFF. DNA of the CDR3: TGTGCCAGCATAAGGACTAGCGCAACCTACGAGCAGTTCTTC.

This clonotype was detected ten times or more. The gene calls are TRBV12-3 or TRBV12-4 and TRBJ2-2; D assignment may be TRBD1 or TRBD2 (5 bases each). Deletions cut 10 bases from V and 6 bases from J, with 18 bases between. The CDR3 sequence is 14 residues long. The DNA of the CDR3 is TGTGCCACCCGCCCCTGGGGGTCGGCCGGGGAGCTGTTTTTT. This codes for CATRPWGSAGELFF.

Ten or more counts support this clonotype. This rearrangement joins TRBV19 to TRBJ1-1; D is undetermined. Trimming cost V 7 bases and J 1 base, with 7 bases left between them. The CDR3 is 12 amino acids. CDR1 is LNHDA, CDR2 SQIVND, per germline (reference sequence). The CDR3 reads CASTDENTEAFF. The CDR3 DNA reads as TGTGCCAGTACCGACGAGAACACTGAAGCTTTCTTT. Full variable domain (missing parts from reference TRBV19 and TRBJ1-1): DGGITQSPKYLFRKEGQNVTLSCEQNLNHDAMYWYRQDPGQGLRLIYYSQIVNDFQKGDIAEGYSVSREKKESFPLTVTSAQKNPTAFYLCASTDENTEAFFGQGTRLTVV.

Details on this clonotype: One base away lies a much larger clone, so this may be a sequencing read error. The chain is built from TRBV13 and TRBJ2-7; 10 bases map to TRBD1. The CDR3 length is 15 residues. CDR1 is PRHDT and CDR2 is FYEKMQ in the germline V gene (reference sequence). V lost 5 bases, J lost 6 bases, and 10 bases stayed unmatched. The CDR3 is CASSRNRQGACEQYF. The CDR3 DNA reads TGTGCCAGCAGCCGAAATCGACAGGGGGCCTGCGAGCAGTACTTC. The full variable domain, rest sourced from reference TRBV13 and TRBJ2-7, is AAGVIQSPRHLIKEKRETATLKCYPIPRHDTVYWYQQGPGQDPQFLISFYEKMQSDKGSIPDRFSAQQFSDYHSELNMSSLELGDSALYFCASSRNRQGACEQYFGPGTRLTVT.

This clonotype was counted at least ten times. DNA of the CDR3: TGTGCCAGCAGTCCCACAGGGGCGGAGGAGACCCAGTACTTC. The encoded protein is CASSPTGAEETQYF. The rearrangement links TRBV12-3 or TRBV12-4 to TRBJ2-5; 7 positions match TRBD1. The CDR3 sequence is 14 residues long. J gave up 5 bases and V 5 bases, and 8 bases lay outside the gene matches.

This clonotype has at least ten counts. This chain uses TRBV19 with TRBJ2-1, with TRBD1 identical over 7 bases. Germline lookup yields CDR1 LNHDA and CDR2 SQIVND (reference sequence). The CDR3 has 16 amino acids. With 3 bases clipped from V and 3 bases from J, the junction kept 8 bases outside the gene matches. CDR3 amino acids: CASSMQQGVFYNEQFF. The CDR3 coding sequence is TGTGCCAGTAGTATGCAGCAGGGGGTTTTCTACAATGAGCAGTTCTTC.

The rearrangement uses TRBV14 and TRBJ2-7; maybe TRBD1 (5 bases). V was trimmed by 8 bases and J by 4 bases, leaving 15 bases between them. Looked up from germline, CDR1 is SGHDN and CDR2 is FVKESK. The length of the CDR3 is 13 residues. The CDR3 protein is CASAVGALYEQYF. As DNA, the CDR3 is TGTGCCAGCGCCGTAGGGGCACTTTACGAGCAGTACTTC.

This clonotype was recorded at least ten times. This rearrangement joins TRBV27 to TRBJ2-1, with D possibly being TRBD2 (6 bases). This CDR3 has 14 residues. Trimming stripped 6 bases from V and 6 bases from J, with 15 bases between. Germline CDR1 and CDR2: MNHEY and SMNVEV (reference sequence). The CDR3 sequence: CASRGAGLSNEQFF. CDR3 nucleotides: TGTGCCAGCAGAGGTGCGGGACTCTCCAATGAGCAGTTCTTC.

The table lists this clonotype with a few counts. Germline and junction disagree at one end, which may indicate a read error. V and J are TRBV7-7 and TRBJ2-5; weak D call: TRBD2 (6 bases). There are 13 residues in the CDR3. CDR1 SSHAT and CDR2 FNYEAQ come from the germline V gene (reference sequence). The CDR3 loop is CASRPSGEETQYF. CDR3 nucleotides: TGTGCTAGCAGACCTTCGGGGGAAGAGACCCAGTACTTC.

This clonotype was picked up many times. V and J are TRBV7-2 and TRBJ2-3, with 7 bases that match TRBD2. J lost 2 bases, V lost 7 bases, and 9 bases had no gene match. CDR1 and CDR2 from the germline V gene are SGHTA and FQGNSA. The CDR3 is 15 residues long. Here the CDR3 DNA reads TGTGCCAGCACTGCGACTAGCAGCCACACAGATACGCAGTATTTT. This encodes CASTATSSHTDTQYF.

This clonotype was recorded many times. The chain joins TRBV10-3 to TRBJ2-1, with TRBD1 matching over 7 bases. The germline V gene has CDR1 ENHRY and CDR2 SYGVKD. The CDR3 has 14 residues. V gave up 10 bases and J gave up 4 bases; unmatched junction bases: 10. The CDR3 nucleotides read TGTGCCACGAATCCGGGACAGAGTTACAATGAGCAGTTCTTC. Translated: CATNPGQSYNEQFF.

This clonotype was observed at least ten times. The chain recombines TRBV7-2 with TRBJ2-2; D gene ambiguous. Trimming cost V 3 bases and J 6 bases, with 11 bases left between them. CDR3 length equals 14 residues. CDR1 and CDR2 (germline): SGHTA, FQGNSA. The CDR3 loop reads CASSFDGFAGELFF. The CDR3 region has the DNA TGTGCCAGCAGCTTTGATGGGTTTGCCGGGGAGCTGTTTTTT.

This clonotype was recorded at least ten times. The chain combines TRBV7-9 with TRBJ2-7; D gene uncertain. The CDR3 covers 14 residues. V was shortened by 5 bases and J by 5 bases, with 16 bases between the two germline ends. Per germline, CDR1 SEHNR and CDR2 FQNEAQ (reference sequence). In nucleotides, the CDR3 is TGTGCCAGCAGCCCGGCCGGCCTTCAGGACGAGCAGTACTTC. Encoded protein: CASSPAGLQDEQYF.

This clonotype has a count of ten or more. The gene calls are TRBV9 and TRBJ1-6; the D is unclear. V was pared by 3 bases and J by 6 bases, with 7 bases between. The CDR3 extends over 13 amino acids. CDR1 and CDR2 from the germline V gene are SGDLS and YYNGEE. The DNA of the CDR3 is TGTGCCAGCAGCGACGCAATTAATTCACCCCTCCACTTT. Amino acids: CASSDAINSPLHF.

This clonotype appeared many times. The V call is TRBV29-1, the J call TRBJ2-1, with 10 bases matching TRBD1. The CDR3 runs to 13 residues. Germline V lookup: CDR1 SQVTM, CDR2 ANQGSEA. J gave up 12 bases and V 6 bases, and 11 bases lay outside the gene matches. CDR3 nucleotide sequence: TGCAGCGTCAGACAGGGGGCGATCTTTGGGCAGTTCTTC. Protein sequence: CSVRQGAIFGQFF.

This clonotype has at least ten counts. The chain has TRBV7-2 and TRBJ2-3; D is possibly TRBD1 (6 bases). The V end was cut by 6 bases, the J end by 0 bases, with 16 bases between. CDR1 SGHTA and CDR2 FQGNSA come from the germline V gene. This CDR3 has 16 residues. CDR3 loop: CASRRTATLSTDTQYF. As DNA, the CDR3 is TGTGCCAGCAGGCGGACAGCCACCCTTAGCACAGATACGCAGTATTTT.

The sample holds many counts of this clonotype. The gene calls are TRBV18 and TRBJ1-1; TRBD1 aligns across 7 bases. The CDR3 sequence is 16 residues long. CDR1 and CDR2 from the germline V gene are KGHSH and LQKENI. Unmatched junction bases numbered 11, after V lost 2 bases and J lost 5 bases. CDR3 nucleotide sequence: TGTGCCAGCTCACCATCGTGGCAGGGGGATGGGACTGAAGCTTTCTTT. This codes for CASSPSWQGDGTEAFF.

With regard to this clonotype: A much more abundant neighbour one base away suggests this may be a read error. V usage is TRBV29-1 and J usage is TRBJ1-5; the D gene is possibly TRBD1 (6 bases). The CDR3 contains 14 residues. Germline V CDR1 and CDR2: SQVTM, ANQGSEA. The CDR3 here is CSAQGPGDNHPQHF. The CDR3 DNA follows: TGCAGCGCCCAGGGGCCGGGGGACAATCATCCCCAGCATTTT.

This clonotype was recorded many times. The V call is TRBV11-2, the J call TRBJ2-7; unclear D gene. The CDR3 loop spans 11 amino acids. Germline CDR1 is SGHAT and CDR2 is FQNNGV. Between the trimmed V and J ends, which lost 5 bases and 5 bases, there was a span of 7 bases. CDR3 amino acids: CASSPLDEQYF. The DNA of the CDR3 is TGTGCCAGCAGCCCCCTAGACGAGCAGTACTTC.

CDR3 residues: CASSFEPGQGQETQYF. The CDR3 region has the DNA TGTGCCAGCAGTTTCGAGCCGGGACAGGGACAAGAGACCCAGTACTTC. The rearrangement links TRBV26 to TRBJ2-5; the table assigns TRBD1, which was not confirmed against the DNA. TRBV26 is tagged as a pseudogene. This CDR3 comprises 16 residues.

This clonotype was observed at least ten times. This rearrangement joins TRBV18 to TRBJ2-2; 7 bases line up with TRBD1. Looked up from germline, CDR1 is KGHSH and CDR2 is LQKENI. CDR3 length: 16 amino acids. The ends lost 5 bases at V and 1 base at J; junction bases unmatched: 7. This CDR3 is CASSSLQGRNTGELFF. Written as DNA, the CDR3 is TGTGCCAGCTCATCATTACAGGGGAGGAACACCGGGGAGCTGTTTTTT.

This clonotype was recorded many times. The V call is TRBV7-3, the J call TRBJ2-5; D possibly corresponds to TRBD2 (6 bases). The CDR3 has 14 residues. V dropped 0 bases and J dropped 1 base, with 6 bases sitting between them. Germline loops: CDR1 SGHTA, CDR2 FQGTGA. In DNA, the CDR3 is TGTGCCAGCAGCTTAACACTAGCCCAAGAGACCCAGTACTTC. This translates into CASSLTLAQETQYF.